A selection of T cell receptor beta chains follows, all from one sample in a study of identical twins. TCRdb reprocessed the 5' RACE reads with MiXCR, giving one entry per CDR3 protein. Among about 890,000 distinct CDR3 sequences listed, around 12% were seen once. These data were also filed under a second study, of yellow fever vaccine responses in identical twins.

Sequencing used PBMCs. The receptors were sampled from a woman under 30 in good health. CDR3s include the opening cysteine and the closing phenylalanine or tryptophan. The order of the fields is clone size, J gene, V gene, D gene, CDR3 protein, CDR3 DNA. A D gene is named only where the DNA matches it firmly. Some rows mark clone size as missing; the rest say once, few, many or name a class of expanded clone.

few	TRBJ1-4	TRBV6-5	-	CASSYSYSQGWEKLFF	TGTGCCAGCAGTTACTCGTACTCCCAGGGGTGGGAAAAACTGTTTTTT
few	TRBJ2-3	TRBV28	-	CASSLRIDTQYF	TGTGCCAGCAGTTTGCGAATAGATACGCAGTATTTT
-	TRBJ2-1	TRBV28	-	CASSLRALSYNEQFF	TGTGCCAGCAGTTTACGGGCGCTCTCCTACAATGAGCAGTTCTTC
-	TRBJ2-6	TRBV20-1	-	CSARDSDFSSGANVLTF	TGCAGTGCTAGAGATTCCGACTTCTCCTCTGGGGCCAACGTCCTGACTTTC
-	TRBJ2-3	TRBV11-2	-	CASSARGTADTQYF	TGTGCCAGCAGCGCCCGCGGGACAGCAGATACGCAGTATTTT
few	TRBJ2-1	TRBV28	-	CASSLSPRTEQFF	TGTGCCAGCAGTTTAAGCCCGCGTACTGAGCAGTTCTTC
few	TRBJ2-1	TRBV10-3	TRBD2	CAIGASGSAYNEQFF	TGTGCCATCGGAGCAAGCGGGAGCGCCTACAATGAGCAGTTCTTC
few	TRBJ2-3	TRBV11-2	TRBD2	CASLGESGKTDTQYF	TGTGCCAGCTTAGGAGAGAGCGGGAAAACAGATACGCAGTATTTT
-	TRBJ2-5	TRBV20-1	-	CSARDTSVFETRYF	TGCAGTGCTAGAGATACCTCGGTCTTCGAGACCCGGTACTTC
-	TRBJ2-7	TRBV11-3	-	CASSIRQEYEQYF	TGTGCCAGCAGCATAAGACAGGAATACGAGCAGTACTTC
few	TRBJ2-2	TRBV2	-	CASSTGSSGELFF	TGTGCCAGCAGTACCGGGAGCTCCGGGGAGCTGTTTTTT
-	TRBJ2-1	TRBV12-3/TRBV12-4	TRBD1	CASTPLRGTGVTEQFF	TGTGCCAGCACCCCCCTAAGGGGCACAGGGGTGACTGAGCAGTTCTTC
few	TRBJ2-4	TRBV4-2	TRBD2	CASSQTGASGGPSPKNIQYF	TGTGCCAGCAGCCAAACGGGGGCTAGCGGGGGGCCTAGTCCCAAAAACATTCAGTACTTC
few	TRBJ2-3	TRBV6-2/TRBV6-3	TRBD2	CASSPAGGGSDTQYF	TGTGCCAGCAGTCCAGCGGGGGGAGGCTCAGATACGCAGTATTTT
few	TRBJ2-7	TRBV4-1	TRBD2	CASSQDSGQSYEQYF	TGCGCCAGCAGCCAAGATAGCGGGCAGTCCTACGAGCAGTACTTC
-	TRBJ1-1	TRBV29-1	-	CSVLLANTEAFF	TGCAGCGTTTTGCTAGCGAACACTGAAGCTTTCTTT
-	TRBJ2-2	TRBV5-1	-	CASGATSYTGELFF	TGCGCCAGCGGGGCCACTAGCTACACCGGGGAGCTGTTTTTT
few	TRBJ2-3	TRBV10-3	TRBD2	CAIAGLAGEVDTQYF	TGTGCCATCGCAGGACTAGCGGGAGAGGTAGATACGCAGTATTTT
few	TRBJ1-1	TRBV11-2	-	CASSSPLLGATVEAFF	TGTGCCAGCAGCTCCCCGCTGCTGGGGGCGACCGTTGAAGCTTTCTTT
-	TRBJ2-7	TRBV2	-	CASNVARDRAEQYF	TGTGCCAGCAACGTCGCACGGGATCGGGCCGAGCAGTACTTC
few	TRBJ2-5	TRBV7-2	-	CASTPSRDQETQYF	TGTGCCAGCACCCCGAGCAGGGACCAAGAGACCCAGTACTTC
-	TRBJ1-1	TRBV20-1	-	CSAARSLNTEAFF	TGCAGTGCCGCCCGGAGCTTAAACACTGAAGCTTTCTTT
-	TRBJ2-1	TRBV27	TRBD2	CASSFRGGWGDNEQFF	TGTGCCAGCAGTTTTCGGGGGGGATGGGGGGACAATGAGCAGTTCTTC
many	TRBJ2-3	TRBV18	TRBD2	CASSPGLAETQYF	TGTGCCAGCAGCCCTGGACTAGCGGAGACGCAGTATTTT
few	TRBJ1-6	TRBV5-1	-	CASTEDFSDNSPLHF	TGCGCCAGCACCGAGGACTTTTCCGATAATTCACCCCTCCACTTT
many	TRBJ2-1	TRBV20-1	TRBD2	CSAPTSGRIHNEQFF	TGCAGTGCTCCGACTAGCGGGAGAATCCACAATGAGCAGTTCTTC
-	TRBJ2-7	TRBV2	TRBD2	CASSAGGTYEQYF	TGTGCCAGCAGTGCGGGGGGGACCTACGAGCAGTACTTC
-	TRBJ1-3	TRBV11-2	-	CASSFLTAGNTIYF	TGTGCCAGCAGCTTCCTAACAGCTGGAAACACCATATATTTT
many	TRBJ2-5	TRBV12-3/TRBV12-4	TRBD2	CASSPGGGRETQYF	TGTGCCAGCAGCCCGGGGGGGGGGCGAGAGACCCAGTACTTC
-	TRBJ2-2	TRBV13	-	CASSPRRQDSTGELFF	TGTGCCAGCAGCCCCCGACGACAGGACAGCACCGGGGAGCTGTTTTTT
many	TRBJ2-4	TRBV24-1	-	CATGSGNIQYF	TGTGCCACCGGAAGCGGAAACATTCAGTACTTC
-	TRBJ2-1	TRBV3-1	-	CASSRASGRGYNEQFF	TGTGCCAGCAGCAGGGCTTCGGGCAGGGGCTACAATGAGCAGTTCTTC
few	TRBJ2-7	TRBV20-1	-	CSAGTSGRSYEQYF	TGCAGTGCTGGAACCTCGGGACGGTCCTACGAGCAGTACTTC
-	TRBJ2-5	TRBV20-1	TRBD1	CSAPPETGGRETQYF	TGCAGTGCCCCGCCTGAGACAGGGGGTAGAGAGACCCAGTACTTC
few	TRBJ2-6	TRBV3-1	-	CASSQVAGKAGANVLTF	TGTGCCAGCAGCCAAGTGGCAGGGAAAGCTGGGGCCAACGTCCTGACTTTC
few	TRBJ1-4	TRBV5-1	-	CASSPGVAAGNEKLFF	TGCGCCAGCAGCCCGGGCGTCGCAGCTGGTAATGAAAAACTGTTTTTT
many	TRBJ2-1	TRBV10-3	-	CAISQAGSLNNEQFF	TGTGCCATCAGCCAAGCCGGGTCCCTAAACAATGAGCAGTTCTTC
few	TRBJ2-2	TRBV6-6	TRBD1	CASSPTGQSHTGELFF	TGTGCCAGCAGTCCGACGGGACAGTCCCACACCGGGGAGCTGTTTTTT
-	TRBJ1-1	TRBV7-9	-	CASSSRALGTEAFF	TGTGCCAGCAGCTCCCGGGCCCTTGGGACTGAAGCTTTCTTT
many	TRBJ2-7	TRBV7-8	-	CASSSPTRGTYEQYF	TGTGCCAGCAGCTCCCCGACCCGGGGAACCTACGAGCAGTACTTC
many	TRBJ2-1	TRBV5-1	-	CASSLYRYNEQFF	TGCGCCAGCAGCTTGTACAGATACAATGAGCAGTTCTTC
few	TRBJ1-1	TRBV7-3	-	CASSPHGGGTEAFF	TGTGCCAGCAGCCCGCACGGGGGGGGAACTGAAGCTTTCTTT
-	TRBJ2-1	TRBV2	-	CASSATDYNEQFF	TGTGCCAGCAGCGCGACGGATTACAATGAGCAGTTCTTC
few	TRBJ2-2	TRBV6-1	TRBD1	CAAEESGTANTGELFF	TGTGCAGCTGAAGAGTCAGGGACAGCGAACACCGGGGAGCTGTTTTTT
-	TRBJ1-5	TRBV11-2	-	CASSPGASNQPPHF	TGTGCCAGCAGCCCGGGAGCTAGCAATCAGCCCCCGCATTTT
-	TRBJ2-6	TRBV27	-	CASSFLGPGANVLTF	TGTGCCAGCAGTTTTTTGGGGCCTGGGGCCAACGTCCTGACTTTC
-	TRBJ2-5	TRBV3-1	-	CACCQDRWGTSSGGTQYF	TGTGCCTGCTGCCAAGATCGCTGGGGGACTTCCTCAGGAGGGACCCAGTACTTC
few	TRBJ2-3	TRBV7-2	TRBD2	CASSLGLAGVPPSTDTQYF	TGTGCCAGCAGCTTAGGGCTAGCGGGAGTCCCTCCGAGCACAGATACGCAGTATTTT